These 2 T cell receptor beta chains came from one sample sequenced in a study of regulatory T cells in long-lasting Graves disease. Time point denoted: newly diagnosed GD, antithyroid drugs for less than 3 months. Isolated PBMC RNA provided the starting material for the TCR library. Construction of TCR beta libraries relied on iRepertoire HTBI primers and on Arm-PCR targeting CDR3 regions. TCRdb re-called the multiplex PCR reads through MiXCR, storing one row per CDR3 protein. The table lists 350,000 to 400,000 distinct CDR3 sequences, around 15% of them singletons. These data are also associated with another study on T cells in Graves' hyperthyroidism and ophthalmopathy.

The source material was peripheral blood mononuclear cells (PBMCs), sampled at new diagnosis, from a patient treated with antithyroid drugs. Receptors were obtained from a woman aged 18 to 35 with Graves disease.

This clonotype was found many times. J is TRBJ1-2 and V is TRBV7-9, with 7 nucleotides matching TRBD1. In germline, CDR1 is SEHNR, CDR2 FQNEAQ (reference sequence). The ends lost 6 bases at V and 3 bases at J; junction bases unmatched: 4. This CDR3 has 13 residues. The CDR3 nucleotides read TGTGCCAGCAGTTACGGGACAGACTATGGCTACACCTTC. Residues: CASSYGTDYGYTF.

As to this clonotype: This may be a read error, as it is one base from a much larger clone. The V and J genes are TRBV15 and TRBJ2-5, with 9 positions matching TRBD2. In germline, CDR1 is LNHNV, CDR2 YYDKDF (reference sequence). The CDR3 totals 16 residues. CDR3 sequence reads: CATSSLSRGGGETRYF. The DNA of the CDR3 is TGTGCCACCAGCAGCCTTTCGCGGGGGGGCGGAGAGACCCGGTACTTC.